These 10 T cell receptor beta chains came from one sample sequenced in a study of T cells after yellow fever vaccination. TCRdb re-derived calls from the 5' RACE reads in MiXCR, one entry per CDR3 protein. The sample consists of 100,000 or so distinct CDR3 sequences, 8.9% of them appearing once. The material was CD8+ T cells not binding an NS4B(214-222) dextramer, sorted from PBMCs, obtained roughly 14 days after the first yellow fever vaccination. The receptors were sampled from a young man who received the YFV17D yellow fever vaccine.

The V gene is TRBV5-1, the J gene TRBJ2-2; 11 nucleotides line up with TRBD1. CDR3 length: 14 residues. V was pared by 4 bases and J by 7 bases, with 3 bases of the junction left unmatched. CDR1 is SGHRS and CDR2 is YFSETQ in the germline V gene. The CDR3 DNA reads TGCGCCAGCAGCCTGGGACAGGGGGACGGGGAGCTGTTTTTT. Its translation is CASSLGQGDGELFF.

This clonotype was detected only a few times. Mismatch with germline at one junction end may stem from a read error. The chain is built from TRBV7-3 and TRBJ2-5, with D possibly matching TRBD2 (6 bases). Germline V gene data show CDR1 as SGHTA and CDR2 as FQGTGA. This CDR3 has 11 residues. The DNA of the CDR3 is TGTGCCAGCAGGTTAGGCGGGACCCATTACTTC. It codes for CASRLGGTHYF.

The CDR3 nucleotides are TGCGCCAGCAGCGCAGACCTTGCCTACTATGGCTACACCTTC. This sequence encodes CASSADLAYYGYTF. V gene TRBV4-1 combines with J gene TRBJ1-2; D unresolved. V gave up 5 bases and J gave up 3 bases, with 13 bases separating them. Germline-derived CDR1 and CDR2 are MGHRA and YSYEKL. CDR3 length: 14 amino acids.

This clonotype was recorded at least ten times. The chain links TRBV7-2 to TRBJ2-1; 9 bases are a match to TRBD2. Germline V CDR1 and CDR2: SGHTA, FQGNSA. V gave up 2 bases and J gave up 0 bases; unmatched junction bases: 8. CDR3 length: 18 residues. The CDR3 reads CASSLSGTSRLSYNEQFF. Written as DNA, the CDR3 is TGTGCCAGCAGCTTATCGGGGACTAGCAGACTCTCCTACAATGAGCAGTTCTTC.

The chain has TRBV4-3 and TRBJ2-7, with D perhaps TRBD2 (5 bases). The length of the CDR3 is 17 residues. The V end lost 1 base, the J end lost 3 bases, and 19 bases lay between the germline ends. CDR1 LGHNA and CDR2 YSLEER come from the germline V gene. The CDR3: CASSQAPRGKSLYEQYF. CDR3 nucleotide sequence: TGCGCCAGCAGCCAAGCCCCTCGGGGAAAGAGTCTCTACGAGCAGTACTTC.

This clonotype has at least ten counts. CDR3 nucleotides: TGCAGTGCTAGAGATTTAGCGGGGAACTACAATGAGCAGTTCTTC. It codes for CSARDLAGNYNEQFF. The chain combines TRBV20-1 with TRBJ2-1; 8 bases match TRBD2. This CDR3 is 15 amino acids long. Germline CDR1 DFQATT, CDR2 SNEGSKA (reference sequence). With V trimmed by 0 bases and J by 3 bases, 4 bases remained unmatched.

This clonotype occurred a few times. The chain employs TRBV7-9 and TRBJ1-1, with 9 bases matching TRBD1. V was pared by 7 bases and J by 0 bases, with 9 bases of the junction left unmatched. Germline V CDR1 and CDR2: SEHNR, FQNEAQ (reference sequence). The CDR3 covers 16 residues. The CDR3 region is CASITEGQGVNTEAFF. The CDR3 DNA sequence: TGTGCCAGCATCACCGAGGGACAGGGTGTGAACACTGAAGCTTTCTTT.

This clonotype was counted once. A read error may be the cause here, since a much bigger clone is one base away. The chain links TRBV4-2 to TRBJ2-1, with D hard to call. Germline CDR1 LGHNA, CDR2 YNFKEQ. CDR3 size: 15 residues. In DNA form, the CDR3 reads TGTGCCAGCAGCCAAGAAGGTACCCCTTACAATGGGCAGTTCTTC. It codes for CASSQEGTPYNGQFF.

This clonotype appeared many times. The chain couples TRBV29-1 to TRBJ2-2; no clear D. Trimming pared 4 bases from V and 1 base from J, leaving 7 bases between. CDR3 length equals 13 residues. The V gene's germline CDR1 is SQVTM and CDR2 ANQGSEA. CDR3 in amino acids: CSVAAQNTGELFF. In DNA form, the CDR3 reads TGCAGCGTTGCAGCGCAGAACACCGGGGAGCTGTTTTTT.

V and J are TRBV6-5 and TRBJ2-3; no clear D. Deletions cut 2 bases from V and 0 bases from J, with 9 bases between. Germline V gene lookup returns CDR1 MNHEY and CDR2 SVGAGI. This CDR3 has 15 amino acids. Here the CDR3 reads CASSYTSTSTDTQYF. CDR3 coding DNA: TGTGCCAGCAGTTACACCTCCACGAGCACAGATACGCAGTATTTT.